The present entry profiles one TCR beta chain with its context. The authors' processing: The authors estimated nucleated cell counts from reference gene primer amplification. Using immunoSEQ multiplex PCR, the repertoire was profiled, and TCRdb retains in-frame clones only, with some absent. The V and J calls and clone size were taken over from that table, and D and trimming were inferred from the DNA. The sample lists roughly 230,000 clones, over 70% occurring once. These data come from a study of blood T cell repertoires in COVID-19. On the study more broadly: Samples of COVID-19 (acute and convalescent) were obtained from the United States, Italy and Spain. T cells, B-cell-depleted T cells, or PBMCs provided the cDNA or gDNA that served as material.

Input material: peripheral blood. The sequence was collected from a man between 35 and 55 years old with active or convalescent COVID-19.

CDR3 bases: TGTGCCAGCAGCTTAGACCGGGACTCCTACAATGAGCAGTTCTTC. Translation gives CASSLDRDSYNEQFF. V and J are TRBV11-2 and TRBJ2-1; tentatively, D is TRBD2 (5 bases). From germline, CDR1 is SGHAT and CDR2 FQNNGV. This CDR3 region has 15 residues. V lost 0 bases and J lost 0, with 6 bases in between.